The 3 T cell receptor beta chains listed next were all sequenced from one sample in a study of shared clonotypes between healthy human individuals. The method was immunoSEQ multiplex PCR; TCRdb's version includes in-frame clones alone and lacks a portion of them. The repertoire includes about 380,000 clones, around 96% of them detected once, and around 0.29% sits in the top ten. Sequenced input: memory CD8+ T cells sorted from blood. Described subset: CD45RO+ cells pooled with CCR7-negative TemRA cells. These receptors originate from a man under 40 in good health.

The rearrangement uses TRBV6-9 and TRBJ2-7, with TRBD2 matching 9 bases. Germline CDR1 reads MNHGY; CDR2 reads SVAAGI. This CDR3 region has 14 residues. V was pared by 3 bases and J by 3 bases, with 3 bases of the junction left unmatched. CDR3 DNA: TGTGCCAGCAGTTACGGAGCGGGGGGCTACGAGCAGTACTTC. This encodes CASSYGAGGYEQYF.

The chain combines TRBV9 with TRBJ2-2; no reliable D call. V was shortened by 3 bases and J by 2 bases, with 14 bases between the two germline ends. The germline V gene has CDR1 SGDLS and CDR2 YYNGEE. The CDR3 contains 16 residues. In DNA form, the CDR3 reads TGTGCCAGCAGCGGGAGCAACTCCTTCAACACCGGGGAGCTGTTTTTT. This translates into CASSGSNSFNTGELFF.

The genes are TRBV7-9 and TRBJ1-2; D remains unclear. The CDR3 runs to 14 residues. V was trimmed by 7 bases and J by 6 bases, leaving 18 bases between them. CDR1 and CDR2 (germline): SEHNR, FQNEAQ (reference sequence). Here the CDR3 reads CASIRGRLEDGYTF. DNA of the CDR3: TGTGCCAGCATCCGAGGACGGTTAGAGGATGGCTACACCTTC.